This T cell receptor beta chain emerged from a study of cytomegalovirus exposure and HLA in healthy donors. Study-level findings and limits: The listing of 150 to 200 TCR beta chains classed them as cytomegalovirus-associated.

The CDR3 runs 14 residues. Trimming pared 3 bases from V and 2 bases from J, leaving 10 bases between. The germline V gene encodes CDR1 SGHAT and CDR2 FQNNGV. Measured with immunoSEQ multiplex PCR; TCRdb has only the in-frame clones, and not every one. The sample lists 250,000 to 400,000 clones; roughly 86% were seen once. Points on this clone: The antigen remains undetermined.

V gene TRBV11-2 combines with J gene TRBJ1-1; a possible D gene is TRBD1 (5 bases). This receptor was taken from a man under 40 in good health and CMV-seronegative. The source material was PBMCs. CDR3 protein: CASSFRVGNTEAFF. CDR3 nucleotide sequence: TGTGCCAGCAGCTTCAGGGTGGGTAACACTGAAGCTTTCTTT.